Detailed here is one T cell receptor (beta chain). Primers included in the PCR were 60 Vbeta and 13 Jbeta primers. Method: immunoSEQ multiplex PCR; TCRdb's copy keeps in-frame clones and lacks some. The sample yields 150,000 to 200,000 clones, around 80% seen once. The CDR3 sequence is 13 residues long. With V trimmed by 6 bases and J by 6 bases, 6 bases remained unmatched. Germline V CDR1 and CDR2: MNHEY, SVGAGI. This sample stems from a study of cytomegalovirus exposure and HLA in healthy donors. This TCR came from a man aged 40-55 years in good health and CMV-seronegative. Sequencing used PBMCs. This chain connects TRBV6-5 to TRBJ2-7; TRBD2 agrees at 9 bases. As DNA, the CDR3 is TGTGCCAGCAGCCCCCCGGGACTAGCCGAGCAGTACTTC. Translating gives CASSPPGLAEQYF.